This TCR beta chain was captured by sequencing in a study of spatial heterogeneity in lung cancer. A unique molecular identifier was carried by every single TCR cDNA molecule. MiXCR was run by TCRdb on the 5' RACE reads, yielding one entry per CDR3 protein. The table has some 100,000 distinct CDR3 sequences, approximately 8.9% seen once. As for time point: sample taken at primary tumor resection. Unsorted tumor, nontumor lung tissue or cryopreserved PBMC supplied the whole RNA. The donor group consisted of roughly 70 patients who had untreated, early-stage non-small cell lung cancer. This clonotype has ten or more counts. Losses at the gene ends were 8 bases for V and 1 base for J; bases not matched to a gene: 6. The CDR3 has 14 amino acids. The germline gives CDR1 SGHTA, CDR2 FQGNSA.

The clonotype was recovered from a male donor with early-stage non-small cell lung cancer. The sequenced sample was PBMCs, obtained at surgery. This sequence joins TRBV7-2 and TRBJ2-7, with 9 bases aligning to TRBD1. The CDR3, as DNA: TGTGCCAGCGCCCGGGACAGGGCTTCCTACGAGCAGTACTTC. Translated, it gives CASARDRASYEQYF.